What follows is one T cell receptor beta chain and its context. The antigen is undetermined. The sample is drawn from a study of T cell responses to AZD1222 COVID-19 vaccine. General study points: Repertoires were obtained solely post-peak T cell response.

Losses at the gene ends were 3 bases for V and 4 bases for J; bases not matched to a gene: 5. This CDR3 spans 13 amino acids. Germline CDR1 is DFQATT and CDR2 is SNEGSKA (reference sequence). The data were produced by immunoSEQ multiplex PCR, yet TCRdb's version contains in-frame clones alone and is incomplete. This table has roughly 140,000 clones, under 95% appearing once. Sequencing was performed on peripheral blood, taken on day 0 of AZD1222 vaccination. V and J are TRBV20-1 and TRBJ1-2; 7 nucleotides match TRBD1. This clonotype originated in an adult in good health. The CDR3: CSASAGTVYGYTF. As DNA, the CDR3 is TGCAGTGCTAGTGCAGGGACAGTCTATGGCTACACCTTC.